Below, 6 T cell receptor beta chains from the same sample are listed, as sequenced in a study of CD8 T cells in ankylosing spondylitis. MiXCR was run by TCRdb on the 5' RACE reads, yielding one entry per CDR3 protein. This sample has 300,000 to 350,000 distinct CDR3 sequences, with roughly 14% found just once. The material sequenced was blood, either unsorted or a sorted T cell fraction (not recorded which). Receptors were obtained from a male donor with ankylosing spondylitis or in good health (not recorded which).

V gene TRBV5-1 combines with J gene TRBJ2-5; 11 nucleotides agree with TRBD2. The J segment lost 5 bases and the V segment lost 0 bases, leaving 6 bases of the junction unmatched. This CDR3 is 16 amino acids long. CDR1 SGHRS and CDR2 YFSETQ come from the germline V gene. This CDR3 reads CASSLGATSGVETQYF. In DNA, the CDR3 is TGCGCCAGCAGCTTGGGGGCGACTAGCGGGGTGGAGACCCAGTACTTC.

The J gene is TRBJ2-2, the V gene TRBV5-1, with no clear D. Germline V CDR1 and CDR2: SGHRS, YFSETQ. The germline V and J ends were trimmed by 5 bases and 2 bases, with 7 bases remaining between them. The CDR3 length is 13 residues. The CDR3 loop reads CASRQTNTGELFF. The CDR3 nucleotides are TGCGCCAGCAGACAGACAAACACCGGGGAGCTGTTTTTT.

This chain connects TRBV3-1 to TRBJ1-3; D is unresolved. CDR3 length: 15 residues. Trimming removed 1 base at V and 0 bases at J, with 7 bases between. The germline V gene has CDR1 LGHDT and CDR2 YNNKEL (reference sequence). Written as DNA, the CDR3 is TGTGCCAGCAGCCAAGTTTGGACCTCTGGAAACACCATATATTTT. Translated: CASSQVWTSGNTIYF.

This clonotype was seen more than once but under ten times. This chain connects TRBV20-1 to TRBJ2-3; the match to TRBD2 covers 9 bases. With V trimmed by 4 bases and J by 2 bases, 7 bases remained unmatched. CDR1 is DFQATT, CDR2 SNEGSKA, per germline (reference sequence). The CDR3 runs to 15 residues. This chain's CDR3 is CSAITRGGATDTQYF. DNA of the CDR3: TGCAGTGCTATTACACGCGGGGGGGCCACAGATACGCAGTATTTT.

This clonotype was found many times. CDR3 in amino acids: CASSSRQGNEQFF. CDR3 DNA: TGCGCCAGCAGCTCACGACAGGGCAATGAGCAGTTCTTC. The rearrangement uses TRBV5-1 and TRBJ2-1; 7 bases align to TRBD1. V lost 3 bases to trimming and J lost 6 bases; unmatched junction nucleotides: 3. The CDR3 totals 13 residues. Germline loops: CDR1 SGHRS, CDR2 YFSETQ.

This clonotype was counted ten times or more. The CDR3 protein is CASSQENRRGRDEQFF. For the CDR3, the DNA is TGCGCCAGCAGCCAAGAAAACCGTAGGGGGAGGGATGAGCAGTTCTTC. This rearrangement joins TRBV4-1 to TRBJ2-1; TRBD2 is a possible D gene (7 bases). Germline-derived CDR1 and CDR2 are MGHRA and YSYEKL. CDR3 size: 16 residues. Trimming removed 0 bases at V and 8 bases at J, with 17 bases between.